The 6 T cell receptor beta chains below come from one sample, sequenced in a study of regulatory T cells in long-lasting Graves disease. Stated time point: persistent/refractory GD, antithyroid drugs over 5 years with positive TRAb. Researchers made the TCR library from RNA that was extracted from PBMCs. Combining iRepertoire HTBI primers with Arm-PCR of CDR3 regions, the authors built TCR beta libraries. Using its own MiXCR run on the multiplex PCR reads, TCRdb lists one record per CDR3 protein. The sample consists of about 430,000 distinct CDR3 sequences, roughly 23% of them appearing once. Here the sequenced sample was peripheral blood mononuclear cells (PBMCs), taken when the disease was refractory, from a patient treated with antithyroid drugs. All receptors come from a female donor with Graves disease.

This chain joins TRBV30 and TRBJ2-2; 7 nucleotides match TRBD1. Losses at the gene ends were 4 bases for V and 5 bases for J; bases not matched to a gene: 7. Per the germline V gene, CDR1 is GTSNPN and CDR2 is SVGIG (reference sequence). The CDR3 has 14 residues. CDR3 coding DNA: TGTGCCTGGAATAGACAGGGAAGAACCGGGGAGCTGTTTTTT. The encoded protein is CAWNRQGRTGELFF.

The chain recombines TRBV9 with TRBJ2-5, with 10 bases matching TRBD2. Germline CDR1 reads SGDLS; CDR2 reads YYNGEE. There are 16 residues in the CDR3. V was clipped by 4 bases and J by 5 bases; unmatched bases: 11. The CDR3 spells CASSLPEREGRETQYF. CDR3 bases: TGTGCCAGCAGCCTGCCCGAGCGGGAGGGCCGCGAGACCCAGTACTTC.

This chain connects TRBV3-1 to TRBJ1-5; D ambiguous. V lost 2 bases to trimming and J lost 1 base, with 9 bases between them. This CDR3 region has 15 residues. The V gene's germline CDR1 is LGHDT and CDR2 YNNKEL (reference sequence). The DNA for the CDR3 is TGTGCCAGCAGCCAATCCGTGGTAAGCAATCAGCCCCAGCATTTT. This sequence encodes CASSQSVVSNQPQHF.

The V gene is TRBV29-1, the J gene TRBJ2-1, with TRBD2 matching 9 bases. This CDR3 is 14 amino acids long. CDR1 is SQVTM and CDR2 is ANQGSEA in the germline V gene. V lost 4 bases, J lost 4 bases, and 5 bases stayed unmatched. The CDR3 sequence: CSVVGLAGYNEQFF. The CDR3 coding sequence is TGCAGCGTTGTTGGGCTAGCGGGGTACAATGAGCAGTTCTTC.

The V call is TRBV2, the J call TRBJ2-3; D is ambiguous. The ends were cut back, 9 bases at V and 1 base at J, with 11 bases in the middle. The V gene's germline CDR1 is SNHLY and CDR2 FYNNEI. CDR3 length equals 13 residues. DNA of the CDR3: TGTGCCAGGAGGTTAATCGGCACAGATACGCAGTATTTT. Amino acids: CARRLIGTDTQYF.

The rearrangement links TRBV6-1 to TRBJ2-5, with D possibly TRBD2 on 5 matching bases. CDR3 length: 16 amino acids. Per germline, CDR1 MNHNS and CDR2 SASEGT. Trimming took 6 bases from V and 1 from J, leaving 18 bases between them. CDR3 coding DNA: TGTGCCAGCAGCGAGGGTCTGTCGGGCAGCCAAGAGACCCAGTACTTC. Residues: CASSEGLSGSQETQYF.